The 17 T cell receptor beta chains listed next were all sequenced from one sample in a study of T cell responses to AZD1222 COVID-19 vaccine (dated by TCRdb to 2020 to 2023). The library was produced with the immunoSEQ multiplex PCR assay. TCRdb re-hosts the immuneACCESS table, in-frame sequences only. Its copies lack some clones; in the studies checked, an unresolved V gene accounts for under half of them, and the cause for the rest is not known. Recorded for this sample are about 76,000 clones; roughly 90% of them occurred a single time. The ten top clones hold around 5.1% of the sample. In the paper's terms, the time point label means: baseline before first vaccination. Taken with the paper, the label for treatment or condition translates to: meningococcal conjugate vaccine given as trial control. The material sequenced was peripheral blood, taken on day 0 of MenACWY control vaccination. Receptors were obtained from an adult in good health.

This chain connects TRBV10-3 to TRBJ1-1; maybe TRBD1 (5 bases). The V gene lost 6 bases and the J gene lost 5 bases, with 13 bases spanning the gap. There are 13 residues in the CDR3. CDR1 ENHRY and CDR2 SYGVKD come from the germline V gene. Here the CDR3 DNA reads TGTGCCATCAGCGGACGATGGGGGACTGAAGCTTTCTTT. Translated: CAISGRWGTEAFF.

The gene calls are TRBV5-1 and TRBJ2-1; D is uncertain. The germline V and J ends were trimmed by 3 bases and 4 bases, with 2 bases remaining between them. The germline CDR1 and CDR2 sequences are SGHRS and YFSETQ. CDR3 length equals 11 residues. CDR3 amino acids: CASSSYNEQFF. Written as DNA, the CDR3 is TGCGCCAGCAGCTCTTACAATGAGCAGTTCTTC.

A few counts support this clone. The rearrangement joins TRBV6-4 to TRBJ1-1; D gene uncertain. The V gene lost 5 bases and the J gene lost 4 bases, with 14 bases spanning the gap. This CDR3 has 14 amino acids. Germline V CDR1 and CDR2: MRHNA, SNTAGT. The CDR3 is CASSLEAVGTEAFF. CDR3 DNA: TGTGCCAGCAGTCTAGAGGCCGTGGGCACTGAAGCTTTCTTT.

The chain employs TRBV4-1 and TRBJ2-7; 9 bases line up with TRBD2. Looked up from germline, CDR1 is MGHRA and CDR2 is YSYEKL. The junction had 6 bases not matched to a gene; V was cut back by 3 bases and J by 3 bases. The CDR3 length is 15 residues. The CDR3 sequence: CASSQAGGPVYEQYF. CDR3 sequence (DNA): TGCGCCAGCAGCCAGGCGGGAGGGCCTGTCTACGAGCAGTACTTC.

The chain carries TRBV7-9 and TRBJ2-7; D gene unclear. CDR3 length equals 13 residues. V was cut by 2 bases and J by 2 bases, with 7 bases left in between. Germline V gene lookup returns CDR1 SEHNR and CDR2 FQNEAQ (reference sequence). CDR3 DNA: TGTGCCAGCAGCTTAAAACACCCCTACGAGCAGTACTTC. Translated: CASSLKHPYEQYF.

This clone was found a few times. The chain joins TRBV5-5 to TRBJ1-1; no clear D gene. CDR3 length equals 15 residues. Germline CDR1 reads SGHKS; CDR2 reads YYEKEE (reference sequence). V lost 0 bases to trimming and J lost 4 bases, with 13 bases between them. The CDR3 reads CASSLAAHLVTEAFF. The DNA for the CDR3 is TGTGCCAGCAGCTTGGCCGCACACCTTGTCACTGAAGCTTTCTTT.

V gene TRBV27 combines with J gene TRBJ1-4, with 10 bases that match TRBD1. Per the germline V gene, CDR1 is MNHEY and CDR2 is SMNVEV (reference sequence). The CDR3 sequence is 20 residues long. V trimming: 2 bases; J trimming: 4 bases; junction bases outside the gene matches: 16. CDR3 loop: CASSLVSPRQGAHGNEKLFF. CDR3 in DNA: TGTGCCAGCAGTTTAGTAAGCCCCCGACAGGGGGCGCATGGTAATGAAAAACTGTTTTTT.

J is TRBJ1-5 and V is TRBV28, with 9 bases that match TRBD1. Per the germline V gene, CDR1 is MDHEN and CDR2 is SYDVKM. CDR3 length: 20 residues. Germline trimming cut 6 bases from V and 0 bases from J; bases unmatched to any gene: 18. CDR3 region: CASRARWDRVGVYSNQPQHF. In DNA form, the CDR3 reads TGTGCCAGCAGGGCCAGGTGGGACAGGGTGGGGGTTTATAGCAATCAGCCCCAGCATTTT.

The genes are TRBV28 and TRBJ2-7; D not resolved. This CDR3 has 13 amino acids. V gave up 2 bases and J gave up 5 bases, with 10 bases separating them. Germline V gives CDR1 MDHEN, CDR2 SYDVKM. This CDR3 reads CASSLNGVHEQYF. CDR3 in DNA: TGTGCCAGCAGTTTAAATGGGGTCCACGAGCAGTACTTC.

This sequence joins TRBV3-1 (or the pseudogene TRBV3-2) and TRBJ2-7, with unresolved D. Germline lookup yields CDR1 LGHDT and CDR2 YNNKEL (reference sequence). CDR3 length: 15 residues. The V and J ends lost 1 base and 0 bases respectively, with 10 bases between them. This CDR3 is CASSQGVQSSYEQYF. CDR3 nucleotide sequence: TGTGCCAGCAGCCAAGGCGTACAGAGCTCCTACGAGCAGTACTTC.

The genes are TRBV5-4 and TRBJ1-2, with 11 nucleotides matching TRBD1. Germline assignment: CDR1 SGHNT and CDR2 YYREEE (reference sequence). The CDR3 spans 14 residues. The V segment lost 3 bases and the J segment 4 bases; nucleotides outside the gene matches: 2. The CDR3 reads CASSWTGGGYGYTF. DNA for the CDR3: TGTGCCAGCAGCTGGACAGGGGGCGGCTATGGCTACACCTTC. The whole variable domain, filled in from reference TRBV5-4 and TRBJ1-2, reads ETGVTQSPTHLIKTRGQQVTLRCSSQSGHNTVSWYQQALGQGPQFIFQYYREEENGRGNFPPRFSGLQFPNYSSELNVNALELDDSALYLCASSWTGGGYGYTFGSGTRLTVV.

The chain uses TRBV10-3 and TRBJ1-3; D not certain. Trimming stripped 8 bases from V and 6 bases from J, with 14 bases between. The CDR3 contains 13 residues. Germline assignment: CDR1 ENHRY and CDR2 SYGVKD. The CDR3 sequence: CAIDQDFVNTIYF. The CDR3 DNA follows: TGTGCCATCGACCAGGACTTCGTAAACACCATATATTTT.

V and J are TRBV5-5 and TRBJ1-4; 8 nucleotides align to TRBD1. V dropped 5 bases and J dropped 8; count of bases not matched to a gene: 8. CDR3 length equals 14 residues. Germline V lookup: CDR1 SGHKS, CDR2 YYEKEE (reference sequence). CDR3 nucleotides: TGTGCCAGCAGGCTGAACAGGGGGGTAGAAAAACTGTTTTTT. This gives the protein CASRLNRGVEKLFF.

The chain carries TRBV18 and TRBJ2-7, with TRBD2 identical over 12 bases. CDR3 length equals 15 residues. J gave up 7 bases and V 3 bases, and 7 bases lay outside the gene matches. Germline-derived CDR1 and CDR2 are KGHSH and LQKENI. The CDR3 protein is CASSPLLAGGQEQYF. In nucleotides, the CDR3 is TGTGCCAGCTCACCGCTACTAGCGGGAGGCCAGGAGCAGTACTTC. Combining the CDR3 with reference TRBV18 and TRBJ2-7 gives the whole variable domain NAGVMQNPRHLVRRRGQEARLRCSPMKGHSHVYWYRQLPEEGLKFMVYLQKENIIDESGMPKERFSAEFPKEGPSILRIQQVVRGDSAAYFCASSPLLAGGQEQYFGPGTRLTVT.

This chain uses TRBV7-9 with TRBJ1-1; D not certain. Germline CDR1 is SEHNR and CDR2 is FQNEAQ (reference sequence). The V end lost 3 bases, the J end lost 3 bases, and 8 bases lay between the germline ends. The CDR3 is 13 residues long. The CDR3, as DNA: TGTGCCAGCAGCTTTCGACGGGACACTGAAGCTTTCTTT. Amino acid sequence: CASSFRRDTEAFF. Together with reference TRBV7-9 and TRBJ1-1, the CDR3 gives the full variable domain: DTGVSQNPRHKITKRGQNVTFRCDPISEHNRLYWYRQTLGQGPEFLTYFQNEAQLEKSRLLSDRFSAERPKGSFSTLEIQRTEQGDSAMYLCASSFRRDTEAFFGQGTRLTVV.

J is TRBJ1-2 and V is TRBV28; D perhaps matches TRBD1 (6 bases). The CDR3 contains 14 residues. The V gene's germline CDR1 is MDHEN and CDR2 SYDVKM. V was trimmed by 6 bases and J by 3 bases, leaving 14 bases between them. This CDR3 is CASSRWGQDYGYTF. CDR3 in DNA: TGTGCCAGCAGCCGATGGGGACAAGACTATGGCTACACCTTC.

To note about this clone: Other DNA sequences in the same sample also yield this CDR3. The rearrangement joins TRBV9 to TRBJ1-5, with no clear D. The germline gives CDR1 SGDLS, CDR2 YYNGEE. V lost 0 bases and J lost 1, with 5 bases in between. CDR3 size: 14 residues. The CDR3 DNA is TGTGCCAGCAGCGTAGAGGGCAGCAATCAGCCCCAGCATTTT. It specifies CASSVEGSNQPQHF.